The 25 T cell receptor beta chains below were found in one sample sequenced in a study of blood T cell repertoires in COVID-19 (dated by TCRdb to 2020 to 2021). The library was obtained by the immunoSEQ multiplex PCR assay. Entries here come from immuneACCESS through TCRdb and include only in-frame sequences with V and J called. Some clones fail to appear in such tables; in the studies checked, an unresolved V gene covers under half of the shortfall, and the cause of the remainder is unknown. The sample yields about 200,000 clones; just under 90% were counted once. Jointly, the top ten make up approximately 6.2% of the sample. Sequences were obtained from peripheral blood. All receptors derive from a man in his fifties or sixties who had recovered from COVID-19.

The chain employs TRBV28 and TRBJ1-5, with 9 bases identical to TRBD1. CDR1 and CDR2 (germline): MDHEN, SYDVKM. The ends lost 4 bases at V and 0 bases at J; junction bases unmatched: 10. The CDR3 totals 18 residues. The DNA of the CDR3 is TGTGCCAGCAGTTACACAGGGGGCGGCTGGAATAGCAATCAGCCCCAGCATTTT. As protein: CASSYTGGGWNSNQPQHF.

The chain combines TRBV13 with TRBJ2-5; the match to TRBD2 covers 9 bases. Germline loops: CDR1 PRHDT, CDR2 FYEKMQ (reference sequence). The CDR3 sequence is 16 residues long. J lost 4 bases, V lost 5 bases, and 11 bases had no gene match. The CDR3 DNA reads TGTGCCAGCAGCCGGAAGCGGGGGGCCGGGGGAGAGACCCAGTACTTC. Its translation: CASSRKRGAGGETQYF.

The CDR3 protein is CASSYVSSGGNEQYF. The CDR3 DNA is TGTGCCAGCAGTTATGTGAGTAGCGGGGGGAACGAGCAGTACTTC. V is TRBV6-2 or TRBV6-3 and J is TRBJ2-7, with 10 bases lining up with TRBD2. This CDR3 has 15 amino acids. V lost 3 bases to trimming and J lost 5 bases; unmatched junction nucleotides: 7. CDR1 and CDR2 from the germline V gene are MNHEY and SVGEGT.

The V gene is TRBV7-8, the J gene TRBJ2-7, with D possibly being TRBD2 (7 bases). In germline, CDR1 is SGHVS, CDR2 FQNEAQ. The CDR3 is 13 residues long. The V end was cut by 5 bases, the J end by 5 bases, with 13 bases between. The CDR3 bases are TGTGCCAGCAGCGCGACCGGGGGGCACGAGCAGTACTTC. Amino acid sequence: CASSATGGHEQYF.

This chain connects TRBV5-1 to TRBJ2-2, with a weak D call TRBD1 (5 bases). The ends were cut back, 2 bases at V and 1 base at J, with 12 bases in the middle. CDR1 and CDR2 (germline): SGHRS, YFSETQ. CDR3 length: 16 amino acids. CDR3 DNA: TGCGCCAGCAGCTTTTCGACAGAAATGAACACCGGGGAGCTGTTTTTT. Translation gives CASSFSTEMNTGELFF.

The rearrangement uses TRBV4-2 and TRBJ1-5; D gene uncertain. The germline V and J ends were trimmed by 0 bases and 3 bases, with 6 bases remaining between them. Per germline, CDR1 LGHNA and CDR2 YNFKEQ. The CDR3 has 14 amino acids. The DNA for the CDR3 is TGTGCCAGCAGCCAAGATGCTAACAATCAGCCCCAGCATTTT. It specifies CASSQDANNQPQHF.

The chain employs TRBV5-1 and TRBJ2-7; TRBD1 matches 7 bases. V was pared by 4 bases and J by 2 bases, with 12 bases of the junction left unmatched. The CDR3 loop spans 16 amino acids. CDR1 and CDR2 (germline): SGHRS, YFSETQ. The CDR3 here is CASSVTTGDDPYEQYF. The CDR3, as DNA: TGCGCCAGCAGCGTAACTACAGGGGACGATCCCTACGAGCAGTACTTC.

J is TRBJ1-6 and V is TRBV5-4, with D possibly TRBD1 on 6 matching bases. CDR3 length: 16 amino acids. Per the germline V gene, CDR1 is SGHNT and CDR2 is YYREEE (reference sequence). V was pared by 2 bases and J by 7 bases, with 16 bases between. For the CDR3, the DNA is TGTGCCAGCAGCTTTTCGGGGGGCACGGGGAATTCACCCCTCCACTTT. Protein sequence: CASSFSGGTGNSPLHF.

This clone was seen a few times. The CDR3 coding sequence is TGTGCCAGCAGCTTGGCTCTTAGGACAGGTGAACCGCGGGACACCATATATTTT. Its translation is CASSLALRTGEPRDTIYF. V gene TRBV5-6 combines with J gene TRBJ1-3, with TRBD1 identical over 7 bases. V shed 0 bases, J shed 8 bases, and the junction held 17 bases outside the gene matches. This CDR3 is 18 amino acids long. Germline V CDR1 and CDR2: SGHDT, YYEEEE.

Only one count was recorded for this clone. The V and J genes are TRBV29-1 and TRBJ2-6, with 8 bases fitting TRBD1. The germline V gene has CDR1 SQVTM and CDR2 ANQGSEA. Germline trimming cut 6 bases from V and 1 base from J; bases unmatched to any gene: 5. The CDR3 extends over 15 amino acids. The CDR3 here is CSVTGDFSGANVLTF. CDR3 sequence (DNA): TGCAGCGTGACAGGGGATTTTTCTGGGGCCAACGTCCTGACTTTC.

The V call is TRBV30, the J call TRBJ1-2; possibly TRBD1 for D (5 bases). Germline CDR1 reads GTSNPN; CDR2 reads SVGIG (reference sequence). The length of the CDR3 is 14 residues. Trimming took 2 bases from V and 6 from J, leaving 16 bases between them. The CDR3 is CAWSSHAGWDGYTF. The CDR3 nucleotides are TGTGCCTGGAGTAGCCACGCAGGGTGGGATGGCTACACCTTC.

The chain is built from TRBV5-1 and TRBJ1-2; maybe TRBD1 (5 bases). Germline-derived CDR1 and CDR2 are SGHRS and YFSETQ. CDR3 size: 11 residues. The V end lost 2 bases, the J end lost 10 bases, and 9 bases lay between the germline ends. As DNA, the CDR3 is TGCGCCAGCAGCTTCGGGGGGTTCTACACCTTC. Its translation: CASSFGGFYTF. The full variable domain, in which reference TRBV5-1 and TRBJ1-2 provide the parts outside the CDR3, is KAGVTQTPRYLIKTRGQQVTLSCSPISGHRSVSWYQQTPGQGLQFLFEYFSETQRNKGNFPGRFSGRQFSNSRSEMNVSTLELGDSALYLCASSFGGFYTFGSGTRLTVV.

This chain links TRBV20-1 with TRBJ2-7; TRBD1 might be the D (6 bases). There are 14 residues in the CDR3. V lost 3 bases to trimming and J lost 5 bases, with 17 bases between them. The germline V gene has CDR1 DFQATT and CDR2 SNEGSKA (reference sequence). The CDR3 DNA reads as TGCAGTGCTAGTTTGGTCGGCAGGGGAGACGAGCAGTACTTC. Translation gives CSASLVGRGDEQYF.

This clone was observed a few times. This sample also contains other DNA sequences that code for the same CDR3. J is TRBJ1-3 and V is TRBV5-6, with 8 bases that match TRBD1. Per the germline V gene, CDR1 is SGHDT and CDR2 is YYEEEE. The ends lost 4 bases at V and 2 bases at J; junction bases unmatched: 2. The CDR3 has 14 amino acids. As DNA, the CDR3 is TGTGCCAGCAGCCCCAGGGGGCCTGGAAACACCATATATTTT. It codes for CASSPRGPGNTIYF.

The V call is TRBV27, the J call TRBJ1-5, with 7 positions matching TRBD1. This CDR3 contains 17 residues. From germline, CDR1 is MNHEY and CDR2 SMNVEV (reference sequence). Losses at the gene ends were 5 bases for V and 1 base for J; bases not matched to a gene: 11. DNA of the CDR3: TGTGCCAGCAGTCCGTACAGGGGAACAGGGAGCAATCAGCCCCAGCATTTT. Its translation is CASSPYRGTGSNQPQHF.

The genes are TRBV5-4 and TRBJ2-1; tentatively, D is TRBD2 (5 bases). Germline assignment: CDR1 SGHNT and CDR2 YYREEE (reference sequence). The CDR3 covers 17 residues. V dropped 0 bases and J dropped 0 bases, with 13 bases sitting between them. CDR3 loop: CASSLGGSSFSYNEQFF. DNA of the CDR3: TGTGCCAGCAGCTTGGGTGGGTCTAGCTTCTCCTACAATGAGCAGTTCTTC.

The V call is TRBV18, the J call TRBJ2-2, with TRBD2 matching 13 bases. Trimming removed 5 bases from V and 6 bases from J; junction bases left unmatched: 6. Looked up from germline, CDR1 is KGHSH and CDR2 is LQKENI. The CDR3 consists of 16 residues. The CDR3 is CASSWTSGRESGELFF. CDR3 bases: TGTGCCAGCTCATGGACTAGCGGGAGAGAGTCCGGGGAGCTGTTTTTT.

The chain employs TRBV24-1 and TRBJ2-2, with D uncertain. The CDR3 is 15 amino acids. Germline V gives CDR1 KGHDR, CDR2 SFDVKD. V was pared by 0 bases and J by 3 bases, with 7 bases between. The CDR3 here is CATSDLTRDTGELFF. Here the CDR3 DNA reads TGTGCCACCAGTGATTTGACCCGGGACACCGGGGAGCTGTTTTTT.

The gene calls are TRBV12-3 or TRBV12-4 and TRBJ2-7, with TRBD1 matching over 7 bases. The CDR3 is 13 amino acids. V lost 6 bases, J lost 2 bases, and 4 bases stayed unmatched. The CDR3 spells CASSLGQTYEQYF. CDR3 in DNA: TGTGCCAGCAGCCTGGGACAGACCTACGAGCAGTACTTC.

The V gene is TRBV6-5, the J gene TRBJ1-2, with TRBD1 matching 7 bases. The germline V gene encodes CDR1 MNHEY and CDR2 SVGAGI. Germline trimming cut 4 bases from V and 4 bases from J; bases unmatched to any gene: 12. CDR3 length: 16 amino acids. The CDR3 DNA follows: TGTGCCAGCAGTTCTGAGTACAGGGGAAACGGCTATGGCTACACCTTC. This codes for CASSSEYRGNGYGYTF.

Concerning this clone: Different DNA sequences within this sample yield the same CDR3. V is TRBV12-3 or TRBV12-4 and J is TRBJ1-1; D gene unclear. Trimming shortened V by 2 bases and J by 1 base, and 5 bases separated the two germline ends. The CDR3 length is 13 residues. CDR3 nucleotide sequence: TGTGCCAGCAGTTTAAGACAGAACACTGAAGCTTTCTTT. This gives the protein CASSLRQNTEAFF.

V usage is TRBV7-3 and J usage is TRBJ2-1, with TRBD2 matching over 7 bases. CDR3 length: 16 amino acids. The V segment lost 3 bases and the J segment 7 bases; nucleotides outside the gene matches: 12. CDR1 and CDR2 from the germline V gene are SGHTA and FQGTGA. CDR3 bases: TGTGCCAGCAGCTTCCGGGGGAGGACTAGGACGAATGAGCAGTTCTTC. Amino acid sequence: CASSFRGRTRTNEQFF. Full variable domain (missing parts from reference TRBV7-3 and TRBJ2-1): GAGVSQTPSNKVTEKGKYVELRCDPISGHTALYWYRQSLGQGPEFLIYFQGTGAADDSGLPNDRFFAVRPEGSVSTLKIQRTERGDSAVYLCASSFRGRTRTNEQFFGPGTRLTVL.

In its sample, this clone was seen a few times. The chain links TRBV6-5 to TRBJ2-3; 7 bases map to TRBD2. Trimming at V came to 7 bases and at J to 6 bases, leaving 7 bases not matched to a gene. CDR3 size: 13 residues. Germline CDR1 and CDR2: MNHEY and SVGAGI. The CDR3 region is CASNPGGTDTQYF. As DNA, the CDR3 is TGTGCCAGCAATCCCGGGGGGACTGATACGCAGTATTTT.

The CDR3 reads CASSSLSAGGVDTQYF. For the CDR3, the DNA is TGCGCCAGCAGTTCCCTCTCAGCGGGGGGAGTGGATACGCAGTATTTT. J is TRBJ2-3 and V is TRBV10-1, with 9 bases that match TRBD2. CDR1 is WNHNN and CDR2 is SYGVQD in the germline V gene (reference sequence). Trimming at V came to 5 bases and at J to 6 bases, leaving 12 bases not matched to a gene. CDR3 length equals 16 residues.

The chain combines TRBV2 with TRBJ2-3; 7 nucleotides agree with TRBD2. The V and J ends lost 7 bases and 1 base, in that order; junction bases with no gene match: 5. The CDR3 consists of 14 residues. Per germline, CDR1 SNHLY and CDR2 FYNNEI. The CDR3 region is CASTRGIRTDTQYF. DNA for the CDR3: TGTGCCAGCACGCGGGGGATTCGCACAGATACGCAGTATTTT.